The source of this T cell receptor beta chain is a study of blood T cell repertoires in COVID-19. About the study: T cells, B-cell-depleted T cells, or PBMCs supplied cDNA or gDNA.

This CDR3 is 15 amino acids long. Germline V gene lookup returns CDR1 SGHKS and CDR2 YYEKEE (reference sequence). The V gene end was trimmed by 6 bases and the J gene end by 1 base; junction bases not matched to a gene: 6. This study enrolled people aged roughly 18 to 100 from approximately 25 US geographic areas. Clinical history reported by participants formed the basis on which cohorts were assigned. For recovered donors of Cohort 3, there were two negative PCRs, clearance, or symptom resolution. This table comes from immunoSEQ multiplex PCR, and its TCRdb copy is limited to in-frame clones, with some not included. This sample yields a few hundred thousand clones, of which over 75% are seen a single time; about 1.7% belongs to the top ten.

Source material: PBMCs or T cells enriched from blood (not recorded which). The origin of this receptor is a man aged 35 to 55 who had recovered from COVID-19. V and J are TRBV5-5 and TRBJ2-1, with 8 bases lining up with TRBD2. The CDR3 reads CASTYSGNSYNEQFF. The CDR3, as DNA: TGTGCCAGCACTTATAGCGGGAATTCCTACAATGAGCAGTTCTTC.